Listed below are T cell receptor beta chains from one sample, sequenced in a study of blood T cell repertoires in COVID-19. Clones were sequenced by immunoSEQ multiplex PCR, and TCRdb holds only the in-frame ones, with some missing. The sample holds 150,000 to 200,000 clones; about 87% are singletons and the top ten take 2.7%. The sequencing sample was made of peripheral blood. The receptor source for this set is a man aged 40-49 years with active or convalescent COVID-19. CDR3s include the opening cysteine and the closing phenylalanine or tryptophan. The order of the fields is clone size, V gene, J gene, D gene, CDR3 DNA, CDR3 protein. D genes are given only for firm matches. Some rows have no size entry. The others give once, few or many, or a class for an expanded clone.

-	TRBV6-1	TRBJ1-3	-	TGTGCCAGCAGTGAAGGTCTTGGAAACACCATATATTTT	CASSEGLGNTIYF
-	TRBV7-8	TRBJ2-3	-	TGTGCCAGCAGCCTATCCTCAGATACGCAGTATTTT	CASSLSSDTQYF
-	TRBV28	TRBJ1-5	TRBD1	TGTGCCAGCAGTACGTACAGGGGGGCCAATCAGCCCCAGCATTTT	CASSTYRGANQPQHF
-	TRBV28	TRBJ1-6	TRBD1	TGTGCCAGCAGTTTTCTGGGACAGAAGAATTCACCCCTCCACTTT	CASSFLGQKNSPLHF
few	TRBV2	TRBJ2-1	-	TGTGCCAGCAGCCGGCAGGGGTTTGACAATGAGCAGTTCTTC	CASSRQGFDNEQFF
once	TRBV5-4	TRBJ2-4	TRBD2	TGTGCCAGCAGCTTGGTAGCGGGGGGGGACATTCAGTACTTC	CASSLVAGGDIQYF
once	TRBV5-5	TRBJ1-1	-	TGTGCCAGCAGCTTGGCAGGGTATACTGAAGCTTTCTTT	CASSLAGYTEAFF
few	TRBV6-5	TRBJ2-5	-	TGTGCCAGCAGTTACTCAATTCTAGAGACCCAGTACTTC	CASSYSILETQYF
-	TRBV28	TRBJ2-7	-	TGTGCCAGCAGTTTATCCCCCCCTTACGAGCAGTACTTC	CASSLSPPYEQYF
once	TRBV9	TRBJ1-6	-	TGTGCCAGCAGCGTAGGAGGGAATTCACCCCTCCACTTT	CASSVGGNSPLHF
-	TRBV7-6	TRBJ1-2	-	TGTGCCAGCAGCCCCCGCCCCGGGCAGGGGTCCGATGGCTACACCTTC	CASSPRPGQGSDGYTF
-	TRBV3-1/TRBV3-2	TRBJ1-6	-	TGTGCCAGCAGCCAATCCCTACAGCATTCACCCCTCCACTTT	CASSQSLQHSPLHF
-	TRBV7-2	TRBJ1-2	-	TGTGCCACCCTCCCTCAGGCGGGGGTCGGAGACTATGGCTACACCTTC	CATLPQAGVGDYGYTF
-	TRBV5-6	TRBJ1-6	-	TGTGCCAGCGCACGAGGGGGGGGTTATAATTCACCCCTCCACTTT	CASARGGGYNSPLHF
once	TRBV6-5	TRBJ2-5	-	TGTGCCAGCAGTTACTCACAGTCAGATCGAGAGACCCAGTACTTC	CASSYSQSDRETQYF
once	TRBV19	TRBJ2-7	-	TGTGCCAGTAGTGTCGACAGCTACGAGCAGTACTTC	CASSVDSYEQYF
-	TRBV5-1	TRBJ1-1	-	TGCGCCAGCAGCTTGGGGCCGGGAACGGACACTGAAGCTTTCTTT	CASSLGPGTDTEAFF
-	TRBV18	TRBJ1-5	-	TGTGCCAGCTCAGGCAACCTAGGGGGCAATCAGCCCCAGCATTTT	CASSGNLGGNQPQHF
-	TRBV7-9	TRBJ1-2	-	TGTGCCAGCAGCGCTTCGACGGGACTAATAGTGGGCTACACCTTC	CASSASTGLIVGYTF
-	TRBV6-5	TRBJ1-5	-	TGTGCCAGCAAAAAGGGGGGGGAAGGTCAGCCCCAGCATTTT	CASKKGGEGQPQHF
-	TRBV28	TRBJ2-3	TRBD2	TGTGCCAGCAGTTTCTTCCGAGCGGGGGACAGCACAGATACGCAGTATTTT	CASSFFRAGDSTDTQYF
-	TRBV7-9	TRBJ1-1	-	TGTGCCAGCAGCCGAACGGGTGGTCTTGAAGCTTTCTTT	CASSRTGGLEAFF
-	TRBV7-2	TRBJ1-1	-	TGTGCCAGCACCCAACCCCCAAGAGACACTGAAGCTTTCTTT	CASTQPPRDTEAFF
-	TRBV11-2	TRBJ2-7	TRBD2	TGTGCCAGCAGCCAAACACCGGGACTAGGTCCCAACGAGCAGTACTTC	CASSQTPGLGPNEQYF
-	TRBV10-1	TRBJ2-2	TRBD2	TGCGCCAGCAGGGCGGCGGGGGGGCCGTTCGGGGAGCTGTTTTTT	CASRAAGGPFGELFF
-	TRBV30	TRBJ1-3	TRBD1	TGTGCCTGGAGTGCTGCAGGGGGAAAGAGGAACACCATATATTTT	CAWSAAGGKRNTIYF
-	TRBV7-9	TRBJ1-2	TRBD1	TGTGCCAGCCTGCAGGGGGCCGCCGACATCTATGGCTACACCTTC	CASLQGAADIYGYTF
-	TRBV3-1/TRBV3-2	TRBJ1-6	TRBD1	TGTGCCAGCAGGGCGCGGGACAGGGACTCACCCCTCCACTTT	CASRARDRDSPLHF
-	TRBV6-6	TRBJ1-1	TRBD1	TGTGCCAGCAGTCCGCCCCGGGACAGGGGGCCCATGAACACTGAAGCTTTCTTT	CASSPPRDRGPMNTEAFF